This is a list of T cell receptor beta chains from one sample in a study of breast tumors, draining lymph nodes, adjacent tissues. TCRdb re-analysed the multiplex PCR reads in MiXCR, keeping a single row per CDR3 protein. The table shows under 300,000 distinct CDR3 sequences, with less than 40% occurring only once. Sample: axillary lymph node tissue. These receptors originate from a female donor with breast cancer. Some clones in this sample may be carry-over from other donors' samples. Both conserved end residues are part of each CDR3. The D gene is left open where the match is weak. A row's size may be missing; if present it is once, few, many or a size class.

CDR3 length: 12
D gene: TRBD1
V gene: TRBV29-1
clone size: -
J gene: TRBJ2-7
CDR3 protein: CSAQDRGYEQYF
CDR3 DNA: TGCAGCGCTCAGGACAGGGGTTACGAGCAGTACTTC

CDR3 length: 16
D gene: -
V gene: TRBV11-3
clone size: many
J gene: TRBJ2-3
CDR3 protein: CASSPVGAGLTDTQYF
CDR3 DNA: TGTGCCAGCAGCCCGGTGGGGGCAGGACTCACAGATACGCAGTATTTT

CDR3 length: 16
D gene: -
V gene: TRBV24-1
clone size: few
J gene: TRBJ2-5
CDR3 protein: CATSAALWDGAETQYF
CDR3 DNA: TGTGCCACCAGTGCCGCTTTGTGGGACGGTGCAGAGACCCAGTACTTC

CDR3 length: 15
D gene: -
V gene: TRBV5-1
clone size: many
J gene: TRBJ2-1
CDR3 protein: CASSLEPSSYNEQFF
CDR3 DNA: TGCGCCAGCAGCTTGGAGCCTAGCTCCTACAATGAGCAGTTCTTC

CDR3 length: 14
D gene: -
V gene: TRBV5-5
clone size: few
J gene: TRBJ2-5
CDR3 protein: CASSRGAAKETQYF
CDR3 DNA: TGTGCCAGCAGCCGGGGTGCAGCCAAAGAGACCCAGTACTTC

CDR3 length: 14
D gene: -
V gene: TRBV25-1
clone size: many
J gene: TRBJ2-2
CDR3 protein: CASSEGGYTGELFF
CDR3 DNA: TGTGCCAGCAGTGAAGGAGGGTACACCGGGGAGCTGTTTTTT

CDR3 length: 11
D gene: -
V gene: TRBV20-1
clone size: once
J gene: TRBJ2-1
CDR3 protein: CSARKGNEQFF
CDR3 DNA: TGCAGTGCTAGGAAGGGCAATGAGCAGTTCTTC

CDR3 length: 15
D gene: -
V gene: TRBV5-6
clone size: many
J gene: TRBJ2-5
CDR3 protein: CASSSGTTGTETQYF
CDR3 DNA: TGTGCCAGCAGCTCCGGGACAACGGGCACGGAGACCCAGTACTTC

CDR3 length: 15
D gene: TRBD2
V gene: TRBV11-2
clone size: many
J gene: TRBJ2-3
CDR3 protein: CASSFLAGGMDTQYF
CDR3 DNA: TGTGCCAGCAGCTTCTTAGCGGGAGGGATGGATACGCAGTATTTT

CDR3 length: 16
D gene: -
V gene: TRBV12-3/TRBV12-4
clone size: many
J gene: TRBJ2-3
CDR3 protein: CASRVSSKTSTDTQYF
CDR3 DNA: TGTGCCAGCAGGGTCTCTTCTAAGACTAGCACAGATACGCAGTATTTT

CDR3 length: 13
D gene: TRBD1
V gene: TRBV6-6
clone size: few
J gene: TRBJ2-5
CDR3 protein: CASSYEGAETQYF
CDR3 DNA: TGTGCCAGCAGTTATGAGGGGGCCGAGACCCAGTACTTC

CDR3 length: 14
D gene: -
V gene: TRBV6-5
clone size: -
J gene: TRBJ1-3
CDR3 protein: CASSQPGTGNTIYF
CDR3 DNA: TGTGCCAGCAGCCAACCCGGGACTGGAAACACCATATATTTT

CDR3 length: 12
D gene: -
V gene: TRBV2
clone size: many
J gene: TRBJ2-5
CDR3 protein: CASSDTQETQYF
CDR3 DNA: TGTGCCAGCAGCGATACGCAAGAGACCCAGTACTTC

CDR3 length: 15
D gene: -
V gene: TRBV20-1
clone size: -
J gene: TRBJ2-1
CDR3 protein: CSAREGDGSYNEQFF
CDR3 DNA: TGCAGTGCTAGAGAGGGGGACGGGAGCTACAATGAGCAGTTCTTC

CDR3 length: 13
D gene: -
V gene: TRBV24-1
clone size: many
J gene: TRBJ1-2
CDR3 protein: CATSDPGVRGYTF
CDR3 DNA: TGTGCCACCAGTGACCCAGGGGTACGTGGCTACACCTTC

CDR3 length: 15
D gene: -
V gene: TRBV5-6
clone size: few
J gene: TRBJ2-5
CDR3 protein: CASSLGPGSQEAQYF
CDR3 DNA: TGTGCCAGCAGCTTGGGGCCGGGGTCCCAAGAGGCCCAGTACTTC

CDR3 length: 15
D gene: -
V gene: TRBV7-9
clone size: -
J gene: TRBJ1-2
CDR3 protein: CASRQDRTVTYGYTF
CDR3 DNA: TGTGCCAGCAGACAAGATAGGACGGTGACTTATGGCTACACCTTC

CDR3 length: 15
D gene: -
V gene: TRBV15
clone size: -
J gene: TRBJ2-3
CDR3 protein: CATSRDHRDTDTQYF
CDR3 DNA: TGTGCCACCAGCAGAGACCACAGGGACACAGATACGCAGTATTTT

CDR3 length: 17
D gene: -
V gene: TRBV4-3
clone size: many
J gene: TRBJ2-7
CDR3 protein: CASSQELLRLAGGEQYF
CDR3 DNA: TGCGCCAGCAGCCAAGAGTTACTTAGGCTAGCCGGCGGGGAGCAGTACTTC

CDR3 length: 15
D gene: -
V gene: TRBV14
clone size: -
J gene: TRBJ1-6
CDR3 protein: CASNHLGPNNSPLHF
CDR3 DNA: TGTGCCAGCAACCATTTGGGGCCAAATAATTCACCCCTCCACTTT

CDR3 length: 13
D gene: TRBD2
V gene: TRBV18
clone size: many
J gene: TRBJ2-3
CDR3 protein: CASSPERTSTQYF
CDR3 DNA: TGTGCCAGCTCACCGGAGAGGACTAGCACGCAGTATTTT

CDR3 length: 14
D gene: TRBD1
V gene: TRBV6-1
clone size: few
J gene: TRBJ2-1
CDR3 protein: CASSEYRGLNEQFF
CDR3 DNA: TGTGCCAGCAGTGAATACAGGGGGCTGAATGAGCAGTTCTTC

CDR3 length: 15
D gene: TRBD1
V gene: TRBV2
clone size: many
J gene: TRBJ1-5
CDR3 protein: CASSEDGQGHQPQHF
CDR3 DNA: TGTGCCAGCAGTGAAGACGGACAGGGACATCAGCCCCAGCATTTT

CDR3 length: 15
D gene: -
V gene: TRBV9
clone size: many
J gene: TRBJ2-5
CDR3 protein: CASSVAGLLGETQYF
CDR3 DNA: TGTGCCAGCAGCGTAGCAGGACTCCTCGGGGAGACCCAGTACTTC

CDR3 length: 16
D gene: TRBD2
V gene: TRBV15
clone size: -
J gene: TRBJ2-1
CDR3 protein: CATSRQTSRLYNEQFF
CDR3 DNA: TGTGCCACCAGCAGACAGACTAGCCGACTCTACAATGAGCAGTTCTTC

CDR3 length: 16
D gene: TRBD2
V gene: TRBV10-3
clone size: -
J gene: TRBJ2-1
CDR3 protein: CVIRGTSGGSYNEQFF
CDR3 DNA: TGTGTCATCAGGGGGACTAGCGGGGGATCCTACAATGAGCAGTTCTTC

CDR3 length: 12
D gene: TRBD1
V gene: TRBV20-1
clone size: many
J gene: TRBJ1-2
CDR3 protein: CSARETGQGYTF
CDR3 DNA: TGCAGTGCTAGGGAGACAGGGCAGGGCTACACCTTC

CDR3 length: 14
D gene: TRBD2
V gene: TRBV29-1
clone size: -
J gene: TRBJ2-7
CDR3 protein: CSVEERLAAYEQYF
CDR3 DNA: TGCAGCGTTGAAGAACGACTAGCGGCCTACGAGCAGTACTTC

CDR3 length: 14
D gene: -
V gene: TRBV6-1
clone size: few
J gene: TRBJ1-2
CDR3 protein: CASSHLSGGYGYTF
CDR3 DNA: TGTGCCAGCAGTCATCTGTCAGGCGGCTATGGCTACACCTTC

CDR3 length: 13
D gene: -
V gene: TRBV7-9
clone size: -
J gene: TRBJ1-1
CDR3 protein: CASSLSLNTEAFF
CDR3 DNA: TGTGCCAGCAGCTTATCCCTGAACACTGAAGCTTTCTTT

CDR3 length: 12
D gene: -
V gene: TRBV19
clone size: -
J gene: TRBJ1-1
CDR3 protein: CASTSDNTEAFF
CDR3 DNA: TGTGCCAGTACGTCAGACAACACTGAAGCTTTCTTT

CDR3 length: 14
D gene: TRBD1
V gene: TRBV2
clone size: -
J gene: TRBJ1-5
CDR3 protein: CASRRTGGGQPQHF
CDR3 DNA: TGTGCCAGCAGGAGGACAGGGGGCGGTCAGCCCCAGCATTTT